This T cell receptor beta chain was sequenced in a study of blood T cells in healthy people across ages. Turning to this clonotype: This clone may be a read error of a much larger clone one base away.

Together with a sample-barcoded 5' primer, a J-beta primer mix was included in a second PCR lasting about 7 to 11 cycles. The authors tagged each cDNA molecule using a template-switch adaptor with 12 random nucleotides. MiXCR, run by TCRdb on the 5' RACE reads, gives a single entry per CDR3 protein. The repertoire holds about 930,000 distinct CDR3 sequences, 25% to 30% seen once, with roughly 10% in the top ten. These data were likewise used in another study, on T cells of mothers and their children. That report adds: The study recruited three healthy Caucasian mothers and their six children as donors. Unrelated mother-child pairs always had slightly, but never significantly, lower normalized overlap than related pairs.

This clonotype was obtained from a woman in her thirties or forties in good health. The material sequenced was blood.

The CDR3 DNA reads TGTGCCAGCAGTGAACTACAGACTCACTATGGCTACACCTTC. Amino acid sequence: CASSELQTHYGYTF. The chain couples TRBV28 to TRBJ1-2; D is unclear. The germline V gene encodes CDR1 MDHEN and CDR2 SYDVKM. The CDR3 has 14 amino acids. Trimming took 5 bases from V and 3 from J, leaving 13 bases between them.